Listed below are T cell receptor beta chains from one sample, sequenced in a study of T cells after yellow fever vaccination. TCRdb reprocessed the 5' RACE reads with MiXCR, giving one entry per CDR3 protein. The sample has some 350,000 distinct CDR3 sequences; around 4.1% are singletons. Here the sequenced sample was PBMCs, taken 5 days after the yellow fever booster vaccination. These TCRs come from a man between 18 and 35 years old who received the YFV17D yellow fever vaccine. CDR3s include the opening cysteine and the closing phenylalanine or tryptophan.

V,J,CDR3
TRBV5-1,TRBJ1-3,CASSLGYSGNTIYF
TRBV10-3,TRBJ2-1,CAIAWAAEQFF
TRBV5-1,TRBJ2-6,CASSLTLLAGANVLTF
TRBV29-1,TRBJ1-3,CSVVSGNTIYF
TRBV4-1,TRBJ1-3,CASSQVVRDRVNTIYF
TRBV19,TRBJ1-1,CASIPGQNTEAFF
TRBV5-1,TRBJ1-1,CASSGRTGEEGEAFF
TRBV28,TRBJ2-3,CASKPGTHTDTQYF
TRBV4-2,TRBJ1-5,CASSQGEGGENQPQHF
TRBV2,TRBJ2-5,CASRGYGETQYF